This record looks at one T cell receptor beta chain sequence and its context. This specimen comes from a study of cytomegalovirus exposure and HLA in healthy donors. Clones were read by immunoSEQ multiplex PCR, and TCRdb kept only the in-frame ones, dropping some. The sample holds approximately 230,000 clones, about 88% seen once. The clonotype originates from a man aged 18 to 30 in good health and CMV-seropositive. The specimen was PBMCs.

CDR3 protein: CAASGFYEQYF. CDR3 in DNA: TGTGCCGCCAGCGGGTTTTACGAGCAGTACTTC. This chain uses TRBV6-1 with TRBJ2-7; D may be TRBD2 (6 bases). CDR3 length: 11 residues. V was trimmed by 11 bases and J by 4 bases, leaving 12 bases between them. Germline lookup yields CDR1 MNHNS and CDR2 SASEGT.